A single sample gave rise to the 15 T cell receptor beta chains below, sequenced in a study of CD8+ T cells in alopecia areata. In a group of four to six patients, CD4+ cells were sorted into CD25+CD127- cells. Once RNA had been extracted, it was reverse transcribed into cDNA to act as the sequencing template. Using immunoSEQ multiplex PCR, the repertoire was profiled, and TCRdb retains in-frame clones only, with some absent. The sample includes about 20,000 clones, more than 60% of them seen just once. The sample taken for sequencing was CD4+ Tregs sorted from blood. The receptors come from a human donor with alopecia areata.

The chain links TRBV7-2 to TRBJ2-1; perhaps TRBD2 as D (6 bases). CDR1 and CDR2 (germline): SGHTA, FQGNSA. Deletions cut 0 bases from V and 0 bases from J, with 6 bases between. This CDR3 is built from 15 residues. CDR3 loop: CASSLAAGSYNEQFF. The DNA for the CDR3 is TGTGCCAGCAGCTTAGCAGCGGGCTCCTACAATGAGCAGTTCTTC.

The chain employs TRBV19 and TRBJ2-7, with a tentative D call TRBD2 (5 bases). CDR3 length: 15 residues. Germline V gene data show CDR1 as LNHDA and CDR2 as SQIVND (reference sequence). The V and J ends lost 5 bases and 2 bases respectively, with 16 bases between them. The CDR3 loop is CASSSDSPGAYEQYF. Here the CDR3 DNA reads TGTGCCAGTAGTTCGGATTCCCCCGGGGCCTACGAGCAGTACTTC. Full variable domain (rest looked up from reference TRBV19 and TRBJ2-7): DGGITQSPKYLFRKEGQNVTLSCEQNLNHDAMYWYRQDPGQGLRLIYYSQIVNDFQKGDIAEGYSVSREKKESFPLTVTSAQKNPTAFYLCASSSDSPGAYEQYFGPGTRLTVT.

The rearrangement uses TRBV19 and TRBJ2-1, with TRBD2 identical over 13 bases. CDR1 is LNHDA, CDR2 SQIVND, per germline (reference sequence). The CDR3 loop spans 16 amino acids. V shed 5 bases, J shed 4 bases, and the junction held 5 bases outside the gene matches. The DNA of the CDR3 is TGTGCCAGTAGTGCTCGACTAGCGGGGGGATACAATGAGCAGTTCTTC. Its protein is CASSARLAGGYNEQFF.

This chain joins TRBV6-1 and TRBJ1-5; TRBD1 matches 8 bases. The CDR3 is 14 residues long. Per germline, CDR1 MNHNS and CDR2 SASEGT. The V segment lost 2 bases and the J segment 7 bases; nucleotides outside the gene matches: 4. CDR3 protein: CASSEHRGNQPQHF. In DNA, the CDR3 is TGTGCCAGCAGTGAACACAGGGGGAACCAGCCCCAGCATTTT.

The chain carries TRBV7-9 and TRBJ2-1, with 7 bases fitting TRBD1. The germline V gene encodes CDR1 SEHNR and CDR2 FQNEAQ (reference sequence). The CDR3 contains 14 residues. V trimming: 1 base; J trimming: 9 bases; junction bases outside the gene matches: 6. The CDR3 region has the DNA TGTGCCAGCAGCTTAGGAGAGGGGGCGGGTGAGCAGTTCTTC. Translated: CASSLGEGAGEQFF.

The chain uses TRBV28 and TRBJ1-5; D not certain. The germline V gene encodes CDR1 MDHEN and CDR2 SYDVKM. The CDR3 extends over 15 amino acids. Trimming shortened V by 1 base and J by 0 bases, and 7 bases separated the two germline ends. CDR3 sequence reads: CASSLLGNSNQPQHF. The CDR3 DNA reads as TGTGCCAGCAGTTTATTAGGGAATAGCAATCAGCCCCAGCATTTT. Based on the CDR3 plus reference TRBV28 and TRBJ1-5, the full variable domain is DVKVTQSSRYLVKRTGEKVFLECVQDMDHENMFWYRQDPGLGLRLIYFSYDVKMKEKGDIPEGYSVSREKKERFSLILESASTNQTSMYLCASSLLGNSNQPQHFGDGTRLSIL.

The CDR3 DNA is TGTGCCAGCAGTACAGGGGTTCATGAGCAGTTCTTC. Translating it yields CASSTGVHEQFF. V is TRBV28 and J is TRBJ2-1, with TRBD1 matching over 7 bases. The germline CDR1 and CDR2 sequences are MDHEN and SYDVKM. This CDR3 has 12 residues. With V trimmed by 5 bases and J by 8 bases, 3 bases remained unmatched.

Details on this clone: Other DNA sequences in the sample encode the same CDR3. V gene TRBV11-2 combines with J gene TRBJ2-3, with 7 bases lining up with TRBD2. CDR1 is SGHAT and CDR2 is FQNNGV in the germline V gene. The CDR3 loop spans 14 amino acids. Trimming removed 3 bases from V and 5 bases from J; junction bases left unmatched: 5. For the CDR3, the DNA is TGTGCCAGCAGCTTGAGACTAGCTAAAGATACGCAGTATTTT. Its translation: CASSLRLAKDTQYF.

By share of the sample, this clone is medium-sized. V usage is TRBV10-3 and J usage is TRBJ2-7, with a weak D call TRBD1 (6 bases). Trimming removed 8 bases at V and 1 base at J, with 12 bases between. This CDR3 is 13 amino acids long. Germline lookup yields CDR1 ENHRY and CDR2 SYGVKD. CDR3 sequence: CAILEGVSYEQYF. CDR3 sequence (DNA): TGTGCCATCTTAGAGGGGGTGTCCTACGAGCAGTACTTC.

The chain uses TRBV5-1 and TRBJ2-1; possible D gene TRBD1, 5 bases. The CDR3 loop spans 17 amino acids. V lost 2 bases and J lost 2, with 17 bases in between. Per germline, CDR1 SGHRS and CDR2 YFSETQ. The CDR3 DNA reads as TGCGCCAGCAGCTTCGGGCGGTCGCAGGGTCCCTACAATGAGCAGTTCTTC. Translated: CASSFGRSQGPYNEQFF.

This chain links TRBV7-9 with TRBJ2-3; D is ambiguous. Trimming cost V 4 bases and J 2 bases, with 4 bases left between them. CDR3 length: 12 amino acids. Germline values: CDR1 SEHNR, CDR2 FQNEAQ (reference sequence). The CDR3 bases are TGTGCCAGCAGCTCCTACACAGATACGCAGTATTTT. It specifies CASSSYTDTQYF.

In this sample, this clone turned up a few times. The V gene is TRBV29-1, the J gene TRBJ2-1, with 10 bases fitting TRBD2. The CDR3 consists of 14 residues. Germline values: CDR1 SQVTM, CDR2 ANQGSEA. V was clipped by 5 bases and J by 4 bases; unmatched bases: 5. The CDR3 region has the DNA TGCAGCGTTTCCGGGACTAGCGTGTACAATGAGCAGTTCTTC. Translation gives CSVSGTSVYNEQFF.

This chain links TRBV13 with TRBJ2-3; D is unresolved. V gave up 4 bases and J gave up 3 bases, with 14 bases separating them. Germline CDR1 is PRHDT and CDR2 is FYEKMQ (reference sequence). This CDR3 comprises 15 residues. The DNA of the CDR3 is TGTGCCAGCAGCTCCCCGAGGAGTTCGACAGATACGCAGTATTTT. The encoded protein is CASSSPRSSTDTQYF.

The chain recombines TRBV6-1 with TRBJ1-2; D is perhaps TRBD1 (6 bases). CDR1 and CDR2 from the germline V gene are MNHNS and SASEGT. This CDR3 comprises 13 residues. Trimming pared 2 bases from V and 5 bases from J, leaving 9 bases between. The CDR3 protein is CASSEKDRYGYTF. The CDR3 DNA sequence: TGTGCCAGCAGTGAAAAGGACAGATATGGCTACACCTTC.

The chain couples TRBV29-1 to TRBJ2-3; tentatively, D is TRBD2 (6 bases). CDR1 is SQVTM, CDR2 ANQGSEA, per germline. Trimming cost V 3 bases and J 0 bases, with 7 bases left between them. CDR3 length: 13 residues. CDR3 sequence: CSVEGGSTDTQYF. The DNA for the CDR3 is TGCAGCGTTGAGGGGGGTAGCACAGATACGCAGTATTTT.